This T cell receptor (beta chain) is drawn from a study of Ad26.COV2.S vaccination and SARS-CoV-2 variants. CDR1 SGHDT and CDR2 YYEEEE come from the germline V gene. V trimming: 1 base; J trimming: 6 bases; junction bases outside the gene matches: 10. The CDR3 runs to 15 residues. Generated by immunoSEQ multiplex PCR, the TCRdb table keeps only in-frame clones and is missing some. The sample has around 320,000 clones, around nine tenths seen once. Treatment here: around 19 received Ad26.COV2.S at low or high dose, single or two shots; 5 received placebo; per-sample allocation not given. Sample collection was performed on day 63 after the first vaccine or placebo injection.

The clonotype originates from a person between 18 and 59 years old who received the Ad26.COV2.S COVID-19 vaccine or a placebo. Sample: peripheral blood, taken in a trial of Ad26.COV2.S vaccine versus placebo. This rearrangement joins TRBV5-6 to TRBJ2-7; 7 nucleotides agree with TRBD1. CDR3: CASSLPDRVGVEQYF. CDR3 nucleotide sequence: TGTGCCAGCAGCTTGCCCGACAGGGTAGGGGTCGAGCAGTACTTC.